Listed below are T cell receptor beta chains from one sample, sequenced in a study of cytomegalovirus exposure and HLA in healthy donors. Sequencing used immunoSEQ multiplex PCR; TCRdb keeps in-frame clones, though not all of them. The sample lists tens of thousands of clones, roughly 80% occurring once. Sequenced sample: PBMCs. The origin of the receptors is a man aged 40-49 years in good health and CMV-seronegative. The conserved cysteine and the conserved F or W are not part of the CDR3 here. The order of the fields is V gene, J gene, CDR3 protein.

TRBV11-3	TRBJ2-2	ASSLVRWATGELF
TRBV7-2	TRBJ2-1	ASSLGRLREVF
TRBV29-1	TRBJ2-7	SALDRSYEQY
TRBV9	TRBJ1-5	ASSVGQDSPYSNQPQH
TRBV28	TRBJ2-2	ASTLGTGVGELF
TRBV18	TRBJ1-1	ASSPNLDSEAF
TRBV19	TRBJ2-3	ASSIGGSGSSTDTQY
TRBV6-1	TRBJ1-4	ASSEARQPIEKLF
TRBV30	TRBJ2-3	AWARVSSTDTQY
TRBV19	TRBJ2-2	ASSIERGVTGELF
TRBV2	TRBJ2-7	ASSPQGGPSAEQY
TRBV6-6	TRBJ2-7	ASGRGINSYEQY
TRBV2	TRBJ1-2	ASSGPLWQTNYGYT
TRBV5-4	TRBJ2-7	ASSLPSGSSYEQY
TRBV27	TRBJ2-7	ASSSRTGLATLRAYEQY
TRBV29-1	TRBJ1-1	SVGQAGRGEAF
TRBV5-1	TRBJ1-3	ASSFGQGKGNTIY
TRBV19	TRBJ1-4	ASSIAGAGEKLF
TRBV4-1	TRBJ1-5	ASSPELGAGNQPQH
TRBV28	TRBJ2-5	ASSQGQDEKQETQY
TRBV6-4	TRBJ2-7	ASSPSWEHHEQY
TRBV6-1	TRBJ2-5	ASTRQSQETQY
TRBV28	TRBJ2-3	ASSLTSGTTDTQY
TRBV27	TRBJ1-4	ASSLGYGEKLF
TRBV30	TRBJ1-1	AWTLNTEAF
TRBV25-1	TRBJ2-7	ASSATVSYEQY
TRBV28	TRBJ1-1	ASRGAGTNTEAF
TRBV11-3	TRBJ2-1	ASSLGTGGHGEQF
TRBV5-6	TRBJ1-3	ASSLGLETGNTIY
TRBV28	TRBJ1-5	ASSLSRAGMLGNQPQH
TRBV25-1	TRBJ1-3	ASLAAPGNTIY
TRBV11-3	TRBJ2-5	ASSRTGGQETQY
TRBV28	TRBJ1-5	ASSLSQVLRPQH
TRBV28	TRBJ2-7	ASTPGLAGNYEQY
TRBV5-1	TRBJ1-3	ASSPGTGGNTIY
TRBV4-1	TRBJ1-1	ASSQEDAGGDAF
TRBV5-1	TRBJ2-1	ASTPKGLAGLYNEQF
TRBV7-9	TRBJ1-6	ASASGPPNGPLH
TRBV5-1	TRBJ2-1	ASSLTSGVREQF
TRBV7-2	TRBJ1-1	ASSTGQGTGGTEAF
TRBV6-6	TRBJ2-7	ASGGQPYEQY
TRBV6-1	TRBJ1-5	ASLSGGQGYQPQH
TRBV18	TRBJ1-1	ASSPLIQGNTEAF
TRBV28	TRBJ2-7	ASSSRYDRGGSRNYEQY
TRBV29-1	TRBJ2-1	SVALLLRDLNEWQF
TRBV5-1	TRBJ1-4	ASRGTGTGGIDEKLF
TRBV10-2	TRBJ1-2	ASMGGDRGFEIVGYT
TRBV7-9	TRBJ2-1	ASSLVGIYNEQF
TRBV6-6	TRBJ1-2	ASSLDREGHT
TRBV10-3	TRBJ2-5	AISGISGVWETQY
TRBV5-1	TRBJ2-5	ASSFEPRGQETQY
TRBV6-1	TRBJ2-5	ASRDYRTRDETQY
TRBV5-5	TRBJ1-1	ASSLVAQGDTEAF
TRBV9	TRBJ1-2	ASSVGVTGGYT
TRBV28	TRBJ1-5	ASSRPPRGQPQH